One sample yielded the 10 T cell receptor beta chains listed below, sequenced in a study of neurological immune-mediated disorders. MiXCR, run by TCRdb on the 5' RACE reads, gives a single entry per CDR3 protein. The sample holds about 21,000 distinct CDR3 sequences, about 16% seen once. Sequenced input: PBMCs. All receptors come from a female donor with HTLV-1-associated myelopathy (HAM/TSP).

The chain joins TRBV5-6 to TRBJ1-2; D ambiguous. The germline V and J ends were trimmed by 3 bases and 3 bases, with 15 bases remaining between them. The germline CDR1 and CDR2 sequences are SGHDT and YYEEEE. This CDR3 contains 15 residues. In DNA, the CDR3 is TGTGCCAGCAGCTCGCTCGGGTCGGGATACTATGGCTACACCTTC. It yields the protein CASSSLGSGYYGYTF. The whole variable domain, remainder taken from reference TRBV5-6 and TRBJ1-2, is DAGVTQSPTHLIKTRGQQVTLRCSPKSGHDTVSWYQQALGQGPQFIFQYYEEEERQRGNFPDRFSGHQFPNYSSELNVNALLLGDSALYLCASSSLGSGYYGYTFGSGTRLTVV.

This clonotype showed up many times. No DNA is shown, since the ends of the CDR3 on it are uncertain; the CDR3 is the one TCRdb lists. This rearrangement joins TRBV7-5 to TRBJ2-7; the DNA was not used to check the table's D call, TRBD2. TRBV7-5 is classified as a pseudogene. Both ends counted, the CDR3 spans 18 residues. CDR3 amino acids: CISVSEPDWTSGPYEQYF.

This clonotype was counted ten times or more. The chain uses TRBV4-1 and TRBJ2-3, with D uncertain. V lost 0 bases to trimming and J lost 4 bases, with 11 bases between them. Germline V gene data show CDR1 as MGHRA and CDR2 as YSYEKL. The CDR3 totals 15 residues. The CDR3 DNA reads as TGCGCCAGCAGCCAAGATGAAAGGGCGGCAGATACGCAGTATTTT. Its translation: CASSQDERAADTQYF.

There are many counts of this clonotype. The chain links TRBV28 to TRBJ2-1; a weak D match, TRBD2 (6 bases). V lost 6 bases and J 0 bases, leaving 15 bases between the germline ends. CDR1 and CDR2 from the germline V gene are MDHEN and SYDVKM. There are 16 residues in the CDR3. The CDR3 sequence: CASRSTDGSSYNEQFF. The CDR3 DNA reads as TGTGCCAGCAGGTCGACCGACGGGAGCTCCTACAATGAGCAGTTCTTC.

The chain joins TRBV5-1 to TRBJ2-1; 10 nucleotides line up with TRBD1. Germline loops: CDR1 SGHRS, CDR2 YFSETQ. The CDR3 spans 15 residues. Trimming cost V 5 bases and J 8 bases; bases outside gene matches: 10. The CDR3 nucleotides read TGCGCCAGCAGTCACCGGGACAGGGGTTTTGATGAGCAGTTCTTC. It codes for CASSHRDRGFDEQFF.

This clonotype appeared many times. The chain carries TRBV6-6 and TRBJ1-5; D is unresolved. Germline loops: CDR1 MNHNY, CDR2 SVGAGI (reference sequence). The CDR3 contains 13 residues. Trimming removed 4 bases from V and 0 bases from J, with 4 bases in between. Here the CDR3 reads CASSSDSNQPQHF. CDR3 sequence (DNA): TGTGCCAGCAGTTCCGATAGCAATCAGCCCCAGCATTTT.

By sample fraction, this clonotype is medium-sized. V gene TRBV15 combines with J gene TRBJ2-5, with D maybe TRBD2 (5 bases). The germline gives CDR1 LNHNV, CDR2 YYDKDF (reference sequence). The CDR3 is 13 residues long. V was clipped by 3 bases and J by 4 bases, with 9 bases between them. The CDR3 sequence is CATSSTAGETQYF. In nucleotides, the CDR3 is TGTGCCACCAGCAGTACCGCGGGAGAGACCCAGTACTTC.

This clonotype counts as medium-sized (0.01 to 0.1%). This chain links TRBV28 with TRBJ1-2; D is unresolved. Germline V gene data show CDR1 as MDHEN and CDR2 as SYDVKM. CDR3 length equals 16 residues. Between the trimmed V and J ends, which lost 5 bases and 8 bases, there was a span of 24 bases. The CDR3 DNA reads TGTGCCAGCAGTCCAAGGTCGGTGGACCTCCTACAGGGCTACACCTTC. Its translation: CASSPRSVDLLQGYTF.

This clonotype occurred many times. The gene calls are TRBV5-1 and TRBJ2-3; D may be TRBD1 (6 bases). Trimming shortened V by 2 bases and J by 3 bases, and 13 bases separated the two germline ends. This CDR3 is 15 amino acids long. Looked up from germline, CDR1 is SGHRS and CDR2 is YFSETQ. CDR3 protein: CASSFGTDRTDTQYF. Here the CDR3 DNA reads TGCGCCAGCAGCTTTGGGACGGACAGAACAGATACGCAGTATTTT.

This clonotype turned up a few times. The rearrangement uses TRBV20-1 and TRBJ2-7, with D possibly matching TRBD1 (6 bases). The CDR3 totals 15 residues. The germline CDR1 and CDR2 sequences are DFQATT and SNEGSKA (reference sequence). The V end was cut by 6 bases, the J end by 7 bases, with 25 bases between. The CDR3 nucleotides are TGCAGTGCACAAACTCCGGGACAAGGGGATTGGGAGCAGTACTTC. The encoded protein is CSAQTPGQGDWEQYF.